The present TCR beta chain was sequenced within a study of blood T cell repertoires in COVID-19. Profiling relied on immunoSEQ multiplex PCR, and the TCRdb table lists in-frame clones only, not all of them. The sample has hundreds of thousands of clones, approximately 86% seen once; the top ten hold about 12%. The ends were cut back, 0 bases at V and 1 base at J, with 10 bases in the middle. The CDR3 length is 15 residues. Germline-derived CDR1 and CDR2 are SGDLS and YYNGEE. J is TRBJ2-5 and V is TRBV9, with D tentatively TRBD1 (5 bases). The receptor was isolated from a woman between 65 and 79 years old with COVID-19, enrolled during active disease. Sequencing was carried out using peripheral blood. The CDR3 region has the DNA TGTGCCAGCAGCGTAGGCGGCAGGGTCCAAGAGACCCAGTACTTC. Its translation: CASSVGGRVQETQYF.